This TCR beta chain is from a study of T cells in Graves' hyperthyroidism and ophthalmopathy. Regions amplified from RNA transcripts were the TCR beta CDR3 regions. The study used the HTBI primer set for a first-round RT-PCR of the TCR CDR3. TCRdb re-analysed the multiplex PCR reads in MiXCR, keeping a single row per CDR3 protein. The table records over 450,000 distinct CDR3 sequences, over 15% of them present only once. The study left out patients who had uncontrolled infection, other autoimmune disease, pregnancy or lactation. Germline V lookup: CDR1 SGDLS, CDR2 YYNGEE. V shed 0 bases and J shed 1 base, with 6 bases lying between them. The CDR3 covers 14 residues.

The specimen was blood. The clonotype comes from a woman aged 18-35 years with Graves' ophthalmopathy. This chain links TRBV9 with TRBJ2-3; no definite D call. In DNA form, the CDR3 reads TGTGCCAGCAGCGTAGGATCTCGCACAGATACGCAGTATTTT. The encoded protein is CASSVGSRTDTQYF.